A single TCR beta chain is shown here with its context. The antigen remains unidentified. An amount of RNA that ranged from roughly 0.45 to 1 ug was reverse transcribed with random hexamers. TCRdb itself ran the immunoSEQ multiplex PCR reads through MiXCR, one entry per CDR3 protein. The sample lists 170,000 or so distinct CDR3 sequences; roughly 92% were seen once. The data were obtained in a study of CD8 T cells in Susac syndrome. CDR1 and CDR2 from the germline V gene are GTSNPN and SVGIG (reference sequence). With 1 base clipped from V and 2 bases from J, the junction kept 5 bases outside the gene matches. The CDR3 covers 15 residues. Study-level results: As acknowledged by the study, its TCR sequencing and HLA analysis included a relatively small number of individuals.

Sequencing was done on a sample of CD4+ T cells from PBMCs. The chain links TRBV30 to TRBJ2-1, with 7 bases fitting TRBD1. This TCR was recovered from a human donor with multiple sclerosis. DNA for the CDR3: TGTGCCTGGAGTGAGGGACAGCTAACCTACAATGAGCAGTTCTTC. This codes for CAWSEGQLTYNEQFF. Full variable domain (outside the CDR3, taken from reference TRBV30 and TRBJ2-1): SQTIHQWPATLVQPVGSPLSLECTVEGTSNPNLYWYRQAAGRGLQLLFYSVGIGQISSEVPQNLSASRPQDRQFILSSKKLLLSDSGFYLCAWSEGQLTYNEQFFGPGTRLTVL.